These 21 T cell receptor beta chains were all obtained from the same sample, sequenced in a study of T cell responses to AZD1222 COVID-19 vaccine. Only in-frame clones appear in the TCRdb table, and some are missing; sequencing was by immunoSEQ multiplex PCR. The sample records some 150,000 clones, 85% to 95% being singletons. Sequenced material: peripheral blood, taken on day 0 of AZD1222 vaccination. The receptors stem from an adult in good health.

The genes are TRBV28 and TRBJ1-2; 11 bases match TRBD1. The length of the CDR3 is 13 residues. The V segment lost 4 bases and the J segment 7 bases; nucleotides outside the gene matches: 2. The germline V gene has CDR1 MDHEN and CDR2 SYDVKM. The CDR3 bases are TGTGCCAGCAGTTCCGGGACAGGGGGTGGCTACACCTTC. Translated, it gives CASSSGTGGGYTF.

The gene calls are TRBV6-5 and TRBJ1-2; D is uncertain. The V end was cut by 8 bases, the J end by 2 bases, with 12 bases between. Germline loops: CDR1 MNHEY, CDR2 SVGAGI. This CDR3 contains 13 residues. The CDR3 nucleotides are TGTGCCAGCCGGGGTCTGAAAAACTATGGCTACACCTTC. It encodes CASRGLKNYGYTF.

In DNA form, the CDR3 reads TGTGCCAGCAGCGTAGCGGGGACTAGCCTGGAGACCCAGTACTTC. Translating gives CASSVAGTSLETQYF. This chain links TRBV9 with TRBJ2-5, with 9 bases fitting TRBD2. Germline lookup yields CDR1 SGDLS and CDR2 YYNGEE. Unmatched junction bases numbered 5, after V lost 0 bases and J lost 5 bases. The CDR3 is 15 residues long.

This chain links TRBV9 with TRBJ2-2; D is undetermined. V lost 4 bases to trimming and J lost 2 bases, with 21 bases between them. Looked up from germline, CDR1 is SGDLS and CDR2 is YYNGEE. The CDR3 is 18 residues long. The CDR3 loop is CASSPTLTTAANTGELFF. The CDR3 DNA reads TGTGCCAGCAGCCCCACCCTTACAACGGCTGCAAACACCGGGGAGCTGTTTTTT.

DNA for the CDR3: TGTGCCAGCAGCCAAGGGGTAGGCAATCAGCCCCAGCATTTT. As protein: CASSQGVGNQPQHF. This chain joins TRBV11-2 and TRBJ1-5; D may be TRBD1 (5 bases). V lost 5 bases and J lost 2, with 10 bases in between. This CDR3 contains 14 residues. Germline CDR1 and CDR2: SGHAT and FQNNGV. Combining the CDR3 with reference TRBV11-2 and TRBJ1-5 gives the whole variable domain EAGVAQSPRYKIIEKRQSVAFWCNPISGHATLYWYQQILGQGPKLLIQFQNNGVVDDSQLPKDRFSAERLKGVDSTLKIQPAKLEDSAVYLCASSQGVGNQPQHFGDGTRLSIL.

This rearrangement joins TRBV2 to TRBJ1-1; TRBD1 aligns across 7 bases. V lost 7 bases, J lost 0 bases, and 5 bases stayed unmatched. Germline V lookup: CDR1 SNHLY, CDR2 FYNNEI. There are 14 residues in the CDR3. The CDR3 sequence is CASNTGVMNTEAFF. The CDR3 DNA reads as TGTGCCAGCAATACAGGGGTGATGAACACTGAAGCTTTCTTT.

The chain has TRBV12-3 or TRBV12-4 and TRBJ2-3; the D gene is possibly TRBD2 (5 bases). The V end lost 3 bases, the J end lost 3 bases, and 7 bases lay between the germline ends. CDR3 size: 13 residues. The CDR3 is CASSFGETDTQYF. CDR3 DNA sequence: TGTGCCAGCAGTTTCGGGGAAACAGATACGCAGTATTTT.

V gene TRBV7-8 combines with J gene TRBJ2-2; D gene unclear. Trimming cost V 0 bases and J 6 bases, with 8 bases left between them. The CDR3 has 14 residues. Germline lookup yields CDR1 SGHVS and CDR2 FQNEAQ. CDR3 DNA: TGTGCCAGCAGCTTAGCAGGAATCGCCGGGGAGCTGTTTTTT. This encodes CASSLAGIAGELFF.

The chain recombines TRBV5-1 with TRBJ1-5; D is ambiguous. Trimming pared 0 bases from V and 8 bases from J, leaving 9 bases between. Germline CDR1 reads SGHRS; CDR2 reads YFSETQ. This CDR3 region has 13 residues. CDR3 residues: CASSLEVVEPQHF. CDR3 nucleotide sequence: TGCGCCAGCAGCTTGGAGGTTGTAGAGCCCCAGCATTTT. Full variable domain (rest looked up from reference TRBV5-1 and TRBJ1-5): KAGVTQTPRYLIKTRGQQVTLSCSPISGHRSVSWYQQTPGQGLQFLFEYFSETQRNKGNFPGRFSGRQFSNSRSEMNVSTLELGDSALYLCASSLEVVEPQHFGDGTRLSIL.

This chain uses TRBV4-1 with TRBJ1-2; TRBD1 aligns across 9 bases. CDR3 length equals 16 residues. Germline assignment: CDR1 MGHRA and CDR2 YSYEKL. The ends lost 4 bases at V and 6 bases at J; junction bases unmatched: 12. The CDR3 coding sequence is TGCGCCAGCAGCCTGGGGACAGGGCGACTTATGGATGGCTACACCTTC. It yields the protein CASSLGTGRLMDGYTF.

The chain combines TRBV25-1 with TRBJ1-1; 7 bases align to TRBD1. J gave up 4 bases and V 4 bases, and 9 bases lay outside the gene matches. Looked up from germline, CDR1 is MGHDK and CDR2 is SYGVNS. The CDR3 has 15 amino acids. The CDR3 region has the DNA TGTGCCAGCAGTGTGATACAGGGGCACGTCACTGAAGCTTTCTTT. It codes for CASSVIQGHVTEAFF.

This clone was seen more than once but under ten times. This sequence joins TRBV10-3 and TRBJ1-1; 11 positions match TRBD1. Trimming at V came to 4 bases and at J to 6 bases, leaving 10 bases not matched to a gene. This CDR3 contains 16 residues. Germline CDR1 reads ENHRY; CDR2 reads SYGVKD. The CDR3 DNA follows: TGTGCCATCAGTGGCCGGGACAGGGGGTTTACGGCTGAAGCTTTCTTT. Its translation is CAISGRDRGFTAEAFF.

The rearrangement links TRBV19 to TRBJ1-1; D unresolved. CDR3 length: 13 amino acids. Per germline, CDR1 LNHDA and CDR2 SQIVND (reference sequence). V lost 1 base, J lost 5 bases, and 8 bases lay in between. The CDR3 protein is CASSIAVRTEAFF. For the CDR3, the DNA is TGTGCCAGTAGTATAGCGGTCAGGACTGAAGCTTTCTTT.

This sequence joins TRBV6-5 and TRBJ1-2; D uncertain. CDR1 and CDR2 (germline): MNHEY, SVGAGI. This CDR3 comprises 11 residues. Trimming removed 8 bases at V and 8 bases at J, with 12 bases between. This CDR3 reads CASGNSRGYTF. The CDR3 DNA sequence: TGTGCCAGCGGCAACTCGAGAGGCTACACCTTC.

The CDR3 reads CASSRLAGSDTQYF. Here the CDR3 DNA reads TGTGCCAGCAGCCGACTAGCGGGATCAGATACGCAGTATTTT. The chain couples TRBV5-6 to TRBJ2-3; 11 bases agree with TRBD2. The CDR3 loop spans 14 amino acids. The germline gives CDR1 SGHDT, CDR2 YYEEEE. J gave up 4 bases and V 4 bases, and 2 bases lay outside the gene matches.

The chain couples TRBV7-9 to TRBJ2-5, with 11 positions matching TRBD2. Germline trimming cut 5 bases from V and 1 base from J; bases unmatched to any gene: 3. Germline V lookup: CDR1 SEHNR, CDR2 FQNEAQ (reference sequence). The CDR3 contains 15 residues. As DNA, the CDR3 is TGTGCCAGCAGCGGGACTAGCGGAATCCAAGAGACCCAGTACTTC. Its translation: CASSGTSGIQETQYF.

The chain recombines TRBV6-2 or TRBV6-3 with TRBJ1-2, with D hard to call. CDR1 MNHEY and CDR2 SVGEGT come from the germline V gene. The length of the CDR3 is 13 residues. The V gene lost 4 bases and the J gene lost 8 bases, with 14 bases spanning the gap. CDR3 DNA: TGTGCCAGCAGTTCCGTCAACCAGGCCGGCTACACCTTC. Protein: CASSSVNQAGYTF.

The rearrangement uses TRBV2 and TRBJ1-5, with D maybe TRBD1 (5 bases). Germline CDR1 is SNHLY and CDR2 is FYNNEI. The CDR3 spans 16 residues. V was shortened by 2 bases and J by 3 bases, with 14 bases between the two germline ends. The CDR3 here is CASSELNTGVNQPQHF. The CDR3 DNA sequence: TGTGCCAGCAGTGAACTAAACACGGGGGTCAATCAGCCCCAGCATTTT.

The rearrangement joins TRBV2 to TRBJ1-3; tentatively, D is TRBD1 (6 bases). The germline gives CDR1 SNHLY, CDR2 FYNNEI. The length of the CDR3 is 14 residues. The V end was cut by 3 bases, the J end by 0 bases, with 6 bases between. CDR3 loop: CASSEDSSGNTIYF. The DNA for the CDR3 is TGTGCCAGCAGTGAGGACAGCTCTGGAAACACCATATATTTT.

The chain recombines TRBV12-5 with TRBJ1-5, with a tentative D call TRBD1 (5 bases). Germline V gives CDR1 LGHNT, CDR2 FRNRAP. The CDR3 has 14 amino acids. Trimming took 3 bases from V and 3 from J, leaving 9 bases between them. For the CDR3, the DNA is TGTGCTAGTGGTTTTTCGACAGCCAATCAGCCCCAGCATTTT. This translates into CASGFSTANQPQHF.

V is TRBV30 and J is TRBJ1-1, with 11 nucleotides matching TRBD1. The CDR3 covers 13 residues. After removal of 4 bases from V and 6 bases from J, the junction contained 4 bases not matched to a gene. In germline, CDR1 is GTSNPN, CDR2 SVGIG (reference sequence). This chain's CDR3 is CAWKRGQGAEAFF. The CDR3 DNA follows: TGTGCCTGGAAACGGGGACAGGGGGCTGAAGCTTTCTTT.